This TCR beta chain came from a study of blood T cells in healthy people across ages. Whole-study findings and limits: Possibly confounding the expanded clonotype changes was the fact that donor CMV status was unknown. Without sorted subsets, naive and antigen-experienced compartments could not be conclusively compared.

V lost 9 bases and J lost 4, with 16 bases in between. CDR3 length: 13 amino acids. Looked up from germline, CDR1 is SNHLY and CDR2 is FYNNEI. This clonotype was seen only a few times. Antigen unknown. Researchers isolated at least 6 million PBMCs per sample. Total RNA was isolated from each sample in quantities of at least 6 micrograms. Through a sample-barcoded 5' primer and a J-beta primer mix, a second PCR was run for roughly 6 to 12 cycles. TCRdb independently ran MiXCR on the 5' RACE reads; one entry per CDR3 protein. The data show just over 1 million distinct CDR3 sequences, 45% seen once. This sequence joins TRBV2 and TRBJ2-7, with TRBD1 as a possible D gene (6 bases). The sequenced sample consisted of blood. This clonotype was sampled from a woman aged 60-75 years in good health. The CDR3 protein is CASATGIQYEQYF. For the CDR3, the DNA is TGTGCCAGTGCGACAGGAATTCAGTACGAGCAGTACTTC.